This record covers a single T cell receptor (beta chain). This specimen comes from a study of identifying expanded T cells in peripheral blood. The assay was immunoSEQ multiplex PCR, and TCRdb's table has in-frame clones only and misses some. The sample yields tens of thousands of clones, around 87% seen once. With 4 bases clipped from V and 2 bases from J, the junction kept 9 bases outside the gene matches. The CDR3 has 16 amino acids. Germline-derived CDR1 and CDR2 are MNHEY and SMNVEV (reference sequence). Sequences were obtained from blood. The chain couples TRBV27 to TRBJ2-7; 9 bases are shared with TRBD1. This clonotype originated in a person between 18 and 75 years old in good health. The DNA for the CDR3 is TGTGCCAGCAGTTCACGGACAGGGGCGACCACCTACGAGCAGTACTTC. Translated, it gives CASSSRTGATTYEQYF.